These 13 T cell receptor beta chains were sequenced from one sample in a study of shared clonotypes between healthy human individuals. As defined, naive CD8 cells were CD45RO-negative and positively selected for CCR7, with terminally differentiated effector memory CD45RA+ cells excluded. Data came from immunoSEQ multiplex PCR; TCRdb stores just in-frame clones and leaves some out. The sample includes 1.5 million to 2.5 million clones, roughly 95% of them seen just once. What was sequenced was naive CD8+ T cells sorted from blood. These TCRs come from a man between 18 and 29 years old in good health.

The chain's CDR3 is CASSLPEYGYTF. The CDR3 region has the DNA TGTGCCAGCAGCTTGCCCGAGTATGGCTACACCTTC. The genes are TRBV5-6 and TRBJ1-2, with D unclear. Looked up from germline, CDR1 is SGHDT and CDR2 is YYEEEE. This CDR3 has 12 amino acids. Trimming left V 1 base short and J 5 bases short, with 6 bases between.

This chain's CDR3 is CASSGMRDRGSHGYTF. The CDR3, as DNA: TGTGCCAGCAGCGGGATGAGGGACAGGGGATCCCATGGCTACACCTTC. The chain couples TRBV9 to TRBJ1-2, with 10 bases identical to TRBD1. Germline CDR1 reads SGDLS; CDR2 reads YYNGEE. V shed 3 bases, J shed 6 bases, and the junction held 11 bases outside the gene matches. This CDR3 is 16 amino acids long.

This chain uses TRBV19 with TRBJ2-3; D unresolved. The CDR3 totals 14 residues. V gave up 9 bases and J gave up 0 bases, with 13 bases separating them. Looked up from germline, CDR1 is LNHDA and CDR2 is SQIVND (reference sequence). The CDR3: CASQDQTSTDTQYF. Written as DNA, the CDR3 is TGTGCCAGCCAGGACCAAACTAGCACAGATACGCAGTATTTT. The complete variable domain, with remaining parts taken from reference TRBV19 and TRBJ2-3, reads DGGITQSPKYLFRKEGQNVTLSCEQNLNHDAMYWYRQDPGQGLRLIYYSQIVNDFQKGDIAEGYSVSREKKESFPLTVTSAQKNPTAFYLCASQDQTSTDTQYFGPGTRLTVL.

The V and J genes are TRBV2 and TRBJ2-7; D is undetermined. CDR3 length equals 10 residues. Per germline, CDR1 SNHLY and CDR2 FYNNEI. V lost 6 bases to trimming and J lost 5 bases, with 5 bases between them. CDR3 residues: CASRSNEQYF. The CDR3, as DNA: TGTGCCAGCAGATCGAACGAGCAGTACTTC.

V usage is TRBV10-2 and J usage is TRBJ2-7; D may be TRBD1 (5 bases). V was clipped by 6 bases and J by 2 bases, with 14 bases between them. CDR1 and CDR2 from the germline V gene are WSHSY and SAAADI. The CDR3 is 14 residues long. The CDR3 spells CASSSRANAYEQYF. The CDR3 coding sequence is TGCGCCAGCAGCTCCAGGGCTAACGCCTACGAGCAGTACTTC.

V and J are TRBV6-4 and TRBJ1-4; 9 positions agree with TRBD1. Germline assignment: CDR1 MRHNA and CDR2 SNTAGT. The CDR3 contains 16 residues. V lost 3 bases, J lost 7 bases, and 9 bases stayed unmatched. CDR3 DNA sequence: TGTGCCAGCAGTGAAGTCAGGACAGGGGATGGTGAAAAACTGTTTTTT. This sequence encodes CASSEVRTGDGEKLFF.

In this sample, this clone turned up once. CDR3 bases: TGTGCCAGCAGGGATAGCGGGGGGGCCAATGAGCAGTTCTTC. It yields the protein CASRDSGGANEQFF. This rearrangement joins TRBV7-9 to TRBJ2-1; 11 nucleotides align to TRBD2. The junction had 4 bases not matched to a gene; V was cut back by 6 bases and J by 6 bases. Germline V gene sequence: CDR1 SEHNR, CDR2 FQNEAQ (reference sequence). The CDR3 sequence is 14 residues long.

A remark on this clone: Other DNA sequences in this sample translate to the same CDR3. The CDR3 nucleotides are TGTGCCAGCAGGCCGGGACAGCCCTCCTACGAGCAGTACTTC. Its translation is CASRPGQPSYEQYF. The chain is built from TRBV27 and TRBJ2-7; 7 nucleotides align to TRBD1. V dropped 6 bases and J dropped 0; count of bases not matched to a gene: 5. CDR3 length equals 14 residues. Germline V CDR1 and CDR2: MNHEY, SMNVEV (reference sequence).

This clone has a single count. DNA of the CDR3: TGTGCCAGCAGCAACGGGGGGGCAGATACGCAGTATTTT. Residues: CASSNGGADTQYF. The chain carries TRBV6-6 and TRBJ2-3; 8 bases map to TRBD2. CDR3 length: 13 residues. Germline V gene lookup returns CDR1 MNHNY and CDR2 SVGAGI (reference sequence). The ends lost 6 bases at V and 4 bases at J; junction bases unmatched: 3.

The chain couples TRBV6-1 to TRBJ2-1; no clear D. The CDR3 length is 10 residues. V gave up 3 bases and J gave up 15 bases, with 9 bases separating them. CDR1 is MNHNS and CDR2 is SASEGT in the germline V gene. The CDR3 sequence: CASSEGIGFF. CDR3 sequence (DNA): TGTGCCAGCAGTGAGGGGATTGGGTTCTTC.

This chain uses TRBV7-9 with TRBJ2-3; the D is unclear. The CDR3 covers 12 residues. V lost 8 bases and J 1 base, leaving 7 bases between the germline ends. Germline CDR1 and CDR2: SEHNR and FQNEAQ (reference sequence). In DNA form, the CDR3 reads TGTGCCAGCGGTGGGGGCACAGATACGCAGTATTTT. This encodes CASGGGTDTQYF.

This clone was recorded only once. This chain links TRBV11-2 with TRBJ2-7; D possibly corresponds to TRBD1 (6 bases). Deletions cut 5 bases from V and 0 bases from J, with 11 bases between. Germline V gene lookup returns CDR1 SGHAT and CDR2 FQNNGV. The CDR3 loop spans 14 amino acids. The CDR3 here is CASSQGWGSYEQYF. The CDR3 DNA follows: TGTGCCAGCAGCCAGGGGTGGGGCTCCTACGAGCAGTACTTC.

Comments on this clone: Additional DNA sequences in this sample encode the identical CDR3. The chain links TRBV9 to TRBJ1-1; perhaps TRBD1 as D (5 bases). Deletions cut 2 bases from V and 5 bases from J, with 10 bases between. Germline assignment: CDR1 SGDLS and CDR2 YYNGEE. CDR3 size: 13 residues. DNA for the CDR3: TGTGCCAGCAGCGTTGGGGGTAGTACTGAAGCTTTCTTT. Translation: CASSVGGSTEAFF.